These 23 T cell receptor beta chains originate from one sample sequenced in a study of blood T cell dynamics during melanoma immunotherapy. The time point is: week 3, after first cycle of checkpoint inhibitor. Produced via immunoSEQ multiplex PCR; TCRdb's table is partial and in-frame only. The table shows some 20,000 clones, with approximately 90% occurring only once. The specimen comprised blood, sampled from a patient treated with checkpoint blockade. These receptor sequences come from a human donor with melanoma.

The rearrangement links TRBV28 to TRBJ2-3; 8 bases align to TRBD2. The ends lost 3 bases at V and 1 base at J; junction bases unmatched: 6. The CDR3 is made up of 16 amino acids. Germline CDR1 MDHEN, CDR2 SYDVKM. This CDR3 is CASSFGAGDRTDTQYF. The CDR3 coding sequence is TGTGCCAGCAGTTTTGGAGCGGGAGATCGCACAGATACGCAGTATTTT.

The V call is TRBV13, the J call TRBJ1-1; D is possibly TRBD1 (5 bases). Trimming shortened V by 0 bases and J by 6 bases, and 8 bases separated the two germline ends. This CDR3 has 13 residues. CDR1 and CDR2 from the germline V gene are PRHDT and FYEKMQ (reference sequence). The CDR3 DNA reads TGTGCCAGCAGCTTAGGCAGGGAATCTGAAGCTTTCTTT. It yields the protein CASSLGRESEAFF.

This chain uses TRBV6-5 with TRBJ2-1; 7 positions agree with TRBD2. The CDR3 consists of 14 residues. Germline lookup yields CDR1 MNHEY and CDR2 SVGAGI. V gave up 5 bases and J gave up 7 bases; unmatched junction bases: 8. DNA of the CDR3: TGTGCCAGCAGTGACATGCGGGAGTTGAATGAGCAGTTCTTC. This codes for CASSDMRELNEQFF.

The chain is built from TRBV5-6 and TRBJ1-1, with 8 bases identical to TRBD1. V lost 3 bases and J lost 0; bases outside the gene matches: 7. Germline V gene lookup returns CDR1 SGHDT and CDR2 YYEEEE. This CDR3 is built from 16 residues. DNA of the CDR3: TGTGCCAGCAGCTCACCGGGACAGGTATTGAACACTGAAGCTTTCTTT. Translating it yields CASSSPGQVLNTEAFF.

The chain employs TRBV6-5 and TRBJ2-5, with TRBD2 matching over 9 bases. The germline V gene has CDR1 MNHEY and CDR2 SVGAGI. The CDR3 runs to 15 residues. With 8 bases clipped from V and 4 bases from J, the junction kept 11 bases outside the gene matches. CDR3 loop: CASQPGSGGIETQYF. CDR3 nucleotide sequence: TGTGCCAGCCAGCCAGGAAGCGGGGGGATAGAGACCCAGTACTTC.

The V call is TRBV27, the J call TRBJ2-1; D is uncertain. This CDR3 contains 16 residues. The V and J ends lost 3 bases and 0 bases respectively, with 12 bases between them. Germline V gene lookup returns CDR1 MNHEY and CDR2 SMNVEV (reference sequence). The DNA for the CDR3 is TGTGCCAGCAGTTTCCTCGCCCATCTCTCCTACAATGAGCAGTTCTTC. It specifies CASSFLAHLSYNEQFF.

This rearrangement joins TRBV2 to TRBJ2-1; 13 bases map to TRBD2. Trimming cost V 5 bases and J 0 bases; bases outside gene matches: 7. CDR1 is SNHLY, CDR2 FYNNEI, per germline. CDR3 length: 18 residues. The CDR3 is CASSRGLAGDTSYNEQFF. In DNA form, the CDR3 reads TGTGCCAGCAGTCGCGGACTAGCGGGAGATACCTCCTACAATGAGCAGTTCTTC.

V usage is TRBV7-2 and J usage is TRBJ2-2; D could derive from TRBD1 or TRBD2 (5 bases each). Germline CDR1 SGHTA, CDR2 FQGNSA. This CDR3 has 15 residues. V dropped 3 bases and J dropped 5 bases, with 13 bases sitting between them. The DNA for the CDR3 is TGTGCCAGCAGCTTGACCGGGGCCTTTACCGGGGAGCTGTTTTTT. It encodes CASSLTGAFTGELFF.

This CDR3 reads CAISESGGRGGNEQFF. CDR3 nucleotides: TGTGCCATCAGTGAGTCTGGGGGGAGAGGGGGGAATGAGCAGTTCTTC. This sequence joins TRBV10-3 and TRBJ2-1; D may be TRBD1 or TRBD2 (6 bases each). The CDR3 consists of 16 residues. Germline loops: CDR1 ENHRY, CDR2 SYGVKD. With 0 bases removed from V and 7 bases from J, the gap between germline ends came to 16 bases.

V usage is TRBV28 and J usage is TRBJ2-7, with 9 bases that match TRBD2. Germline CDR1 and CDR2: MDHEN and SYDVKM. The CDR3 length is 16 residues. The junction had 8 bases not matched to a gene; V was cut back by 4 bases and J by 1 base. The CDR3 DNA follows: TGTGCCAGCAGTTCCCCGACTAGCGGCCTATCCTACGAGCAGTACTTC. Its translation is CASSSPTSGLSYEQYF.

The CDR3 sequence: CASSILSGLEGYEQYF. CDR3 nucleotide sequence: TGTGCCAGTAGTATCTTATCGGGACTAGAAGGCTACGAGCAGTACTTC. This chain links TRBV19 with TRBJ2-7; 8 bases align to TRBD2. CDR1 is LNHDA, CDR2 SQIVND, per germline (reference sequence). V was clipped by 3 bases and J by 3 bases; unmatched bases: 10. There are 16 residues in the CDR3.

This clone is a singleton in its sample. The CDR3 sequence is CASSVVGGPRYGYTF. The CDR3 DNA is TGTGCCAGCAGCGTAGTCGGGGGCCCCCGCTATGGCTACACCTTC. The gene calls are TRBV9 and TRBJ1-2; the D gene is possibly TRBD1 (6 bases). Between the trimmed V and J ends, which lost 0 bases and 4 bases, there was a span of 13 bases. CDR1 is SGDLS, CDR2 YYNGEE, per germline. The length of the CDR3 is 15 residues. The whole variable domain, remainder taken from reference TRBV9 and TRBJ1-2, is DSGVTQTPKHLITATGQRVTLRCSPRSGDLSVYWYQQSLDQGLQFLIQYYNGEERAKGNILERFSAQQFPDLHSELNLSSLELGDSALYFCASSVVGGPRYGYTFGSGTRLTVV.

The chain combines TRBV30 with TRBJ2-7; D remains ambiguous. Trimming pared 3 bases from V and 2 bases from J, leaving 5 bases between. The CDR3 loop spans 11 amino acids. Germline CDR1 reads GTSNPN; CDR2 reads SVGIG (reference sequence). The CDR3: CAWRTAYEQYF. In nucleotides, the CDR3 is TGTGCCTGGAGGACGGCCTACGAGCAGTACTTC.

This rearrangement joins TRBV6-6 to TRBJ2-7; the D is unclear. The CDR3 length is 11 residues. Germline lookup yields CDR1 MNHNY and CDR2 SVGAGI (reference sequence). With 4 bases removed from V and 4 bases from J, the gap between germline ends came to 5 bases. CDR3 in DNA: TGTGCCAGCAGTTTGATATACGAGCAGTACTTC. Protein: CASSLIYEQYF.

J is TRBJ2-2 and V is TRBV27, with 9 positions matching TRBD1. Germline V CDR1 and CDR2: MNHEY, SMNVEV (reference sequence). CDR3 length: 15 residues. Losses at the gene ends were 4 bases for V and 5 bases for J; bases not matched to a gene: 5. Written as DNA, the CDR3 is TGTGCCAGCAGTTGGGGACAGGGAGATACCGGGGAGCTGTTTTTT. Its protein product is CASSWGQGDTGELFF.

This chain joins TRBV10-3 and TRBJ2-1, with 10 bases fitting TRBD2. V shed 0 bases and J 7 bases; nucleotides not matched to a gene: 9. Germline V gene sequence: CDR1 ENHRY, CDR2 SYGVKD. The CDR3 extends over 17 amino acids. The CDR3 bases are TGTGCCATCAGTGAGTCCTTTGGGCTAGCGGGGGATAATGAGCAGTTCTTC. It translates to CAISESFGLAGDNEQFF.

The gene calls are TRBV19 and TRBJ2-3, with D perhaps matching TRBD2 (5 bases). This CDR3 is 16 amino acids long. Germline values: CDR1 LNHDA, CDR2 SQIVND (reference sequence). The V gene lost 0 bases and the J gene lost 2 bases, with 12 bases spanning the gap. CDR3 sequence reads: CASSIDPSGHTDTQYF. The CDR3 DNA follows: TGTGCCAGTAGTATAGATCCCAGCGGCCACACAGATACGCAGTATTTT.

The gene calls are TRBV9 and TRBJ2-7, with D possibly matching TRBD1 (6 bases). Germline V gives CDR1 SGDLS, CDR2 YYNGEE. V dropped 0 bases and J dropped 2 bases, with 12 bases sitting between them. The CDR3 is 15 amino acids. Here the CDR3 reads CASSVAGATPYEQYF. As DNA, the CDR3 is TGTGCCAGCAGCGTAGCAGGGGCGACTCCCTACGAGCAGTACTTC.

The chain combines TRBV18 with TRBJ1-1; perhaps TRBD1 as D (6 bases). CDR1 is KGHSH, CDR2 LQKENI, per germline. V was clipped by 3 bases and J by 1 base, with 15 bases between them. The CDR3 contains 16 residues. The chain's CDR3 is CASSPNRVQPNTEAFF. The CDR3 DNA follows: TGTGCCAGCTCACCCAACAGGGTACAACCGAACACTGAAGCTTTCTTT. The full variable domain, its missing parts supplied by reference TRBV18 and TRBJ1-1, is NAGVMQNPRHLVRRRGQEARLRCSPMKGHSHVYWYRQLPEEGLKFMVYLQKENIIDESGMPKERFSAEFPKEGPSILRIQQVVRGDSAAYFCASSPNRVQPNTEAFFGQGTRLTVV.

The CDR3: CASKLGTPNQPQHF. The CDR3 DNA reads as TGTGCCAGCAAGCTTGGGACACCGAATCAGCCCCAGCATTTT. The chain couples TRBV6-4 to TRBJ1-5; a possible D gene is TRBD1 (6 bases). The CDR3 loop spans 14 amino acids. Between the trimmed V and J ends, which lost 7 bases and 4 bases, there was a span of 14 bases. The germline CDR1 and CDR2 sequences are MRHNA and SNTAGT.

The gene calls are TRBV7-6 and TRBJ2-5; 7 nucleotides line up with TRBD2. The CDR3 consists of 16 residues. Germline assignment: CDR1 SGHVS and CDR2 FNYEAQ. The V segment lost 1 base and the J segment 5 bases; nucleotides outside the gene matches: 10. DNA for the CDR3: TGTGCCAGCAGCTTAGTGGGCGGGAGAACCCGGGAGACCCAGTACTTC. Amino acids: CASSLVGGRTRETQYF.

The rearrangement uses TRBV7-6 and TRBJ2-2, with D perhaps TRBD1 (6 bases). Germline V lookup: CDR1 SGHVS, CDR2 FNYEAQ. This CDR3 has 14 residues. The V gene lost 8 bases and the J gene lost 3 bases, with 13 bases spanning the gap. CDR3 sequence (DNA): TGTGCCAGCGAACAGGGCGAATACACCGGGGAGCTGTTTTTT. Protein: CASEQGEYTGELFF.

The chain carries TRBV6-1 and TRBJ2-1, with D possibly TRBD1 on 5 matching bases. Trimming cost V 0 bases and J 6 bases, with 6 bases left between them. This CDR3 has 13 residues. Germline lookup yields CDR1 MNHNS and CDR2 SASEGT. The CDR3 loop is CASSEAQGNEQFF. The DNA for the CDR3 is TGTGCCAGCAGTGAAGCCCAGGGCAATGAGCAGTTCTTC.